Listed below are T cell receptor beta chains from one sample, sequenced in a study of blood T cell repertoires in COVID-19. Sequencing was performed with immunoSEQ multiplex PCR; in TCRdb, only in-frame clones are kept and a portion is missing. Of approximately 150,000 clones listed, around 72% were seen once; the top ten hold just under 2%. Sequencing input: peripheral blood. Receptors originate from a woman aged 60-75 years with acute or convalescent COVID-19. CDR3s include the opening cysteine and the closing phenylalanine or tryptophan. D genes are given only for firm matches. Size values are once, few and many counts, or a class for expanded clones, and some rows have none.

abundance,v_gene,d_gene,j_gene,CDR3aa,CDR3nt
-,TRBV29-1,-,TRBJ2-5,CSVVDSHEETQYF,TGCAGCGTTGTGGACAGTCACGAAGAGACCCAGTACTTC
few,TRBV9,TRBD1,TRBJ1-2,CASSVDRQGKGYGYTF,TGTGCCAGCAGCGTGGATAGACAGGGGAAGGGCTATGGCTACACCTTC
-,TRBV28,TRBD1,TRBJ1-2,CASSLTRDRGQVTDYGYTF,TGTGCCAGCAGTTTAACCCGGGACAGGGGGCAAGTAACGGACTATGGCTACACCTTC
-,TRBV20-1,TRBD1,TRBJ2-7,CSASYPGQGYEQYF,TGCAGTGCTAGTTATCCCGGACAGGGCTACGAGCAGTACTTC
-,TRBV5-4,-,TRBJ1-2,CASSFTGRRRYGYTF,TGTGCCAGCAGCTTTACAGGGCGCCGTCGGTATGGCTACACCTTC
-,TRBV30,TRBD2,TRBJ2-1,CAWSVPLASGSFRYNEQFF,TGTGCCTGGAGTGTACCCCTCGCTAGCGGGAGTTTCCGTTACAATGAGCAGTTCTTC
-,TRBV28,TRBD1,TRBJ2-4,CASSTNRGLVNIQYF,TGTGCCAGCAGTACGAACAGGGGGCTTGTAAACATTCAGTACTTC
-,TRBV5-6,TRBD1,TRBJ1-4,CASSLGQGAGKLFF,TGTGCCAGCAGCTTGGGACAGGGGGCGGGAAAACTGTTTTTT
-,TRBV28,-,TRBJ1-2,CASTPGVVGYTF,TGTGCCAGCACCCCCGGAGTGGTGGGCTACACCTTC
once,TRBV2,TRBD1,TRBJ1-6,CASRAGTGSNSPLHF,TGTGCCAGCAGGGCCGGGACAGGGAGCAATTCACCCCTCCACTTT
-,TRBV18,TRBD1,TRBJ1-1,CASSPTFGTGGGTEAFF,TGTGCCAGCTCACCCACTTTTGGGACAGGGGGCGGAACTGAAGCTTTCTTT
-,TRBV28,-,TRBJ2-7,CASSLPPYEQYF,TGTGCCAGCAGCCTTCCCCCCTACGAGCAGTACTTC
-,TRBV24-1,-,TRBJ2-2,CATSDSGWSGELFF,TGTGCCACCAGTGATTCCGGGTGGTCCGGGGAGCTGTTTTTT
-,TRBV5-4,TRBD2,TRBJ2-7,CASSLSLAGGSYYEQYF,TGTGCCAGCAGCTTATCACTAGCGGGAGGGAGTTACTACGAGCAGTACTTC
-,TRBV10-3,TRBD1,TRBJ1-1,CAITDRRHLQKNTEAFF,TGTGCCATTACGGACAGGCGACACCTACAGAAAAACACTGAAGCTTTCTTT
-,TRBV10-3,-,TRBJ1-2,CAISDRVSSYGYTF,TGTGCCATCAGTGATCGGGTCAGTTCTTATGGCTACACCTTC
-,TRBV7-2,TRBD2,TRBJ2-3,CASSSPTSGRADTQYF,TGTGCCAGCAGCTCTCCGACTAGCGGGAGGGCAGATACGCAGTATTTT
-,TRBV7-2,-,TRBJ1-6,CASSLGQVNSPLHF,TGTGCCAGCAGCTTAGGACAGGTTAATTCACCCCTCCACTTT
few,TRBV12-3/TRBV12-4,TRBD1,TRBJ1-2,CASSLDRAHGYTF,TGTGCCAGCAGCCTAGACAGGGCCCATGGCTACACCTTC
-,TRBV28,TRBD2,TRBJ2-3,CASSFVFTSGRVSTQYF,TGTGCCAGCAGTTTTGTCTTCACTAGCGGGAGAGTTAGTACGCAGTATTTT
-,TRBV29-1,-,TRBJ2-7,CSAQGTYEQYF,TGCAGCGCCCAGGGAACCTACGAGCAGTACTTC
-,TRBV23-1,-,TRBJ2-7,CASSQSPARGEQYF,TGCGCCAGCAGTCAATCTCCTGCCCGGGGCGAGCAGTACTTC
-,TRBV25-1,-,TRBJ2-7,CASSELGVSYEQYF,TGTGCCAGCAGTGAGTTGGGAGTGAGCTACGAGCAGTACTTC
-,TRBV23-1,-,TRBJ1-6,CASSQSPNREHSPLHF,TGCGCCAGCAGTCAATCGCCAAACAGGGAACATTCACCCCTCCACTTT
once,TRBV19,-,TRBJ2-1,CASSLSGKGYNEQFF,TGTGCCAGTAGCCTTAGCGGTAAGGGGTACAATGAGCAGTTCTTC
once,TRBV5-5,-,TRBJ2-7,CASSFGLYEQYF,TGTGCCAGCAGCTTTGGACTATACGAGCAGTACTTC
-,TRBV5-5,TRBD1,TRBJ1-2,CASSFGARQGAAYGYTF,TGTGCCAGCAGCTTTGGGGCTCGACAGGGGGCTGCATATGGCTACACCTTC
-,TRBV28,-,TRBJ1-1,CASSFLRNTEAFF,TGTGCCAGCAGTTTCCTTAGGAACACTGAAGCTTTCTTT
-,TRBV7-9,TRBD2,TRBJ2-1,CASSLEVAGGFYEQFF,TGTGCCAGCAGCTTAGAGGTAGCGGGAGGGTTTTATGAGCAGTTCTTC
-,TRBV3-1/TRBV3-2,-,TRBJ2-7,CASSQDTRGDEQYF,TGTGCCAGCAGCCAAGATACTAGAGGTGACGAGCAGTACTTC
-,TRBV19,-,TRBJ2-7,CASSKGGTSYEQYF,TGTGCCAGTAGTAAGGGCGGGACCTCCTACGAGCAGTACTTC
-,TRBV12-3/TRBV12-4,TRBD1,TRBJ1-2,CASSLAGTEEKTF,TGTGCCAGCAGTTTAGCGGGGACAGAAGAAAAGACCTTC
once,TRBV6-2/TRBV6-3,TRBD2,TRBJ2-2,CASSSPGLAGDTGELFF,TGTGCCAGCAGTTCCCCGGGACTAGCGGGAGATACCGGGGAGCTGTTTTTT
-,TRBV11-2,-,TRBJ1-2,CASSLGGLNYGYTF,TGTGCCAGCAGCTTGGGGGGTCTTAACTATGGCTACACCTTC
-,TRBV7-3,TRBD2,TRBJ2-3,CASSSGLAGRTDTQYF,TGTGCCAGCAGCTCGGGACTAGCGGGACGCACAGATACGCAGTATTTT
few,TRBV29-1,-,TRBJ1-2,CSVEITANYGYTF,TGCAGCGTTGAAATCACAGCTAACTATGGCTACACCTTC
-,TRBV10-3,TRBD2,TRBJ2-3,CAISESPAGGGTDTQYF,TGTGCCATCAGTGAGTCCCCAGCGGGAGGTGGCACAGATACGCAGTATTTT
-,TRBV10-2,-,TRBJ2-3,CASSGAVFTDTQYF,TGCGCCAGCAGTGGAGCGGTTTTCACAGATACGCAGTATTTT
-,TRBV28,TRBD1,TRBJ1-6,CASRYTGVGSPLHF,TGTGCCAGCAGATATACAGGGGTTGGGTCACCCCTCCACTTT
once,TRBV5-6,-,TRBJ2-7,CASSVGKYEQYF,TGTGCCAGCAGTGTCGGGAAATACGAGCAGTACTTC
-,TRBV28,TRBD2,TRBJ2-7,CASSLGLAGYEQYF,TGTGCCAGCAGTTTAGGCCTAGCGGGCTACGAGCAGTACTTC
-,TRBV10-3,TRBD2,TRBJ2-1,CAIRGTSGTRGYNEQFF,TGTGCCATCCGAGGGACTAGCGGGACCAGGGGATACAATGAGCAGTTCTTC
-,TRBV5-1,TRBD1,TRBJ2-3,CASSLEGTADTQYF,TGCGCCAGCAGCTTGGAGGGGACAGCAGATACGCAGTATTTT
-,TRBV7-9,TRBD2,TRBJ2-3,CASSLPGGDTQYF,TGTGCCAGCAGCTTACCCGGGGGGGATACGCAGTATTTT